This T cell receptor (beta chain) originates from a study of post-analysis software for immune sequencing data. Study-wide background: The disease courses spanned relapsing-remitting, secondary progressive and progressive-relapsing forms of multiple sclerosis. General observations from the study: Included in a set of several TRBV segments more frequent in patients than controls were TRBV5-6, TRBV5-1 and TRBV20-1. Versus controls, multiple sclerosis patients showed significantly lower diversity (normalized Chao1).

As regards this clonotype: The antigen is unknown.

Every TCR beta cDNA library bore unique molecular identifiers. TCRdb reprocessed the PCR reads via MiXCR and lists one record per CDR3 protein. The repertoire holds 450,000 to 700,000 distinct CDR3 sequences, with around 44% as singletons. CDR3 length equals 15 residues. The V gene's germline CDR1 is SGHRS and CDR2 YFSETQ. V was shortened by 4 bases and J by 0 bases, with 13 bases between the two germline ends. The sample consisted of blood. The TCR sequence derives from a girl between 5 and 17 years old with multiple sclerosis. The chain employs TRBV5-1 and TRBJ1-1, with D unclear. The DNA for the CDR3 is TGCGCCAGCAGCCCCCTCGGAGGAATGAACACTGAAGCTTTCTTT. This sequence encodes CASSPLGGMNTEAFF. Full variable domain (missing parts from reference TRBV5-1 and TRBJ1-1): KAGVTQTPRYLIKTRGQQVTLSCSPISGHRSVSWYQQTPGQGLQFLFEYFSETQRNKGNFPGRFSGRQFSNSRSEMNVSTLELGDSALYLCASSPLGGMNTEAFFGQGTRLTVV.